This T cell receptor beta chain was identified during a study of blood T cell repertoires in COVID-19. Across the study: There were acute and convalescent COVID-19 samples, and they came from the United States, Italy and Spain. PBMCs, B-cell-depleted T cells, or T cells provided the cDNA or gDNA that made up the material.

Residents of about 25 US areas, aged about 18 to 95 years, made up the participants. The protocol was immunoSEQ multiplex PCR, while the TCRdb copy is restricted to in-frame clones and leaves out a portion. This table has around 300,000 clones, roughly nine tenths appearing once. The sequencing input was PBMCs or T cells enriched from blood (not recorded which). This TCR was sampled from an older woman who had recovered from COVID-19.

The CDR3 DNA sequence: TGTGCCAGCAGCTTAGTTTCGTTCAGGACAGGAGCCAATACGCAGTATTTT. It is translated as CASSLVSFRTGANTQYF. This chain links TRBV7-9 with TRBJ2-3; the match to TRBD1 covers 7 bases. CDR3 size: 17 residues. The germline CDR1 and CDR2 sequences are SEHNR and FQNEAQ (reference sequence). After removal of 1 base from V and 7 bases from J, the junction contained 14 bases not matched to a gene.